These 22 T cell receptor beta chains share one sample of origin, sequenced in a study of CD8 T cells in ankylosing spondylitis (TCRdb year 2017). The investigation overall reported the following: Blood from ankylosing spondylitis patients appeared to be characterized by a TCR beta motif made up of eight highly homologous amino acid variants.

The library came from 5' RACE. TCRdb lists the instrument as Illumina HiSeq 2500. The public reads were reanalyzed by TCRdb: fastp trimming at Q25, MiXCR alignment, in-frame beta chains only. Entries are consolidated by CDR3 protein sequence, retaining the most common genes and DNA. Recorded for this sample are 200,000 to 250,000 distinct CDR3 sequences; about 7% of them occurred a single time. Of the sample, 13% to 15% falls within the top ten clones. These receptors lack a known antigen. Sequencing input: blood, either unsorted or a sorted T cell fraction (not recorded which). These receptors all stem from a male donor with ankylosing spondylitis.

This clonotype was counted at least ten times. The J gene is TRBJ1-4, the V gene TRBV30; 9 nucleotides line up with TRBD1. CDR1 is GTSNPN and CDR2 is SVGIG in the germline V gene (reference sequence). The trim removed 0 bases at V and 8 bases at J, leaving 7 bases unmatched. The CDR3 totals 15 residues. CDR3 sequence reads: CAWSVQQGAPEKLFF. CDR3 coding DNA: TGTGCCTGGAGTGTACAACAGGGGGCTCCCGAAAAACTGTTTTTT.

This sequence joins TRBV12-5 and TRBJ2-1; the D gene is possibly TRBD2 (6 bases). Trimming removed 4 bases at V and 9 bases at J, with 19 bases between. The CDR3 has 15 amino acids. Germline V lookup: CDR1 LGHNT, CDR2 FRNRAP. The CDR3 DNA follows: TGTGCTAGTGGTTCGATGACTAGTAGTGTTGGTGAGCAGTTCTTC. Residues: CASGSMTSSVGEQFF.

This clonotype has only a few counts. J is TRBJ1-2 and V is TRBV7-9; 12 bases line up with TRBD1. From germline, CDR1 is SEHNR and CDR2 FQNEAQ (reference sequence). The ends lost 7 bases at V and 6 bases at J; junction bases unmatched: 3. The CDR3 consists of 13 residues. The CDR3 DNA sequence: TGTGCCAGCAAGCGGGACAGGGGGCATGGCTACACCTTC. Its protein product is CASKRDRGHGYTF.

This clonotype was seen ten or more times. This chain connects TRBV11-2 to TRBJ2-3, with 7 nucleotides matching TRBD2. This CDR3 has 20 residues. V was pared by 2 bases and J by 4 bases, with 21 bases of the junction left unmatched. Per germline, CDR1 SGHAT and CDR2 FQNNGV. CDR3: CASSLRSSGALGGFPDTQYF. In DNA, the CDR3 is TGTGCCAGCAGCTTAAGGTCTAGCGGCGCTCTTGGTGGTTTTCCAGATACGCAGTATTTT.

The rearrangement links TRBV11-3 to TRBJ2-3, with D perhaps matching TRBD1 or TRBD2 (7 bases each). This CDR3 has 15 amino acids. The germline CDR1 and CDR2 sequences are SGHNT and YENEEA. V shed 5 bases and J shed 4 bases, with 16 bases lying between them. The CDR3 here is CASSQGGAGADTQYF. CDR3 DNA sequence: TGTGCCAGCAGCCAGGGGGGGGCAGGGGCAGATACGCAGTATTTT.

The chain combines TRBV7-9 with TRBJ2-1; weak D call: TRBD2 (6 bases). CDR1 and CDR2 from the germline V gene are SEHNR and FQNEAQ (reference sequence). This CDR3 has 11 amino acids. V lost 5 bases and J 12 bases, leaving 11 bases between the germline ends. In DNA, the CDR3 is TGTGCCAGCAGCCTCAGGGAGGCGCAGTTCTTC. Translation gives CASSLREAQFF. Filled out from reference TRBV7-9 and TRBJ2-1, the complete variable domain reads DTGVSQNPRHKITKRGQNVTFRCDPISEHNRLYWYRQTLGQGPEFLTYFQNEAQLEKSRLLSDRFSAERPKGSFSTLEIQRTEQGDSAMYLCASSLREAQFFGPGTRLTVL.

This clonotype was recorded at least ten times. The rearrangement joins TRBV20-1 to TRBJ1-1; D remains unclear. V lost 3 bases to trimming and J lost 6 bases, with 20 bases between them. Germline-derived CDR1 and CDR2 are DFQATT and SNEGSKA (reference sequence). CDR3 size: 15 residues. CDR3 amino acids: CSASRLFSPGAEAFF. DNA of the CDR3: TGCAGTGCTAGCCGTCTATTCTCCCCGGGCGCTGAAGCTTTCTTT.

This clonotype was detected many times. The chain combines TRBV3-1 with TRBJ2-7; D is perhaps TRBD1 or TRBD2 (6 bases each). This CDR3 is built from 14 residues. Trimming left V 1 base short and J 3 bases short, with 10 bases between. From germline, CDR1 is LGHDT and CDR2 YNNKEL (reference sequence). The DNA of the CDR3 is TGTGCCAGCAGCCAAGGGGGGGCGTACTACGAGCAGTACTTC. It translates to CASSQGGAYYEQYF.

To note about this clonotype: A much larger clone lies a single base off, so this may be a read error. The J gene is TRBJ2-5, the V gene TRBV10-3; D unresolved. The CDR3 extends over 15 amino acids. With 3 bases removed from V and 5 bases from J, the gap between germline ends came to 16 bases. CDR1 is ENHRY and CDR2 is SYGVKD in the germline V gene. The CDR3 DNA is TGTGCCATCAGTGAAGGGTCGGAAGTCAAGGAGACCCAGTACTTC. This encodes CAISEGSEVKETQYF.

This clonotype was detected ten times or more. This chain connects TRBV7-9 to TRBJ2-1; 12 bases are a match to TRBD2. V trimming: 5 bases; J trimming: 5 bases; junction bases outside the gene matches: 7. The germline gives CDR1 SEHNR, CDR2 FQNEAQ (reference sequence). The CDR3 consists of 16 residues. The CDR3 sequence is CASSVPSGGADNEQFF. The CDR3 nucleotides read TGTGCCAGCAGCGTCCCTAGCGGGGGGGCCGACAATGAGCAGTTCTTC.

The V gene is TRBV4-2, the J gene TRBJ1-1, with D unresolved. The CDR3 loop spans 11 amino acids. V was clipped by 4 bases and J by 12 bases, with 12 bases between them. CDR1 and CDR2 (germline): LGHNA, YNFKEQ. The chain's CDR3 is CASSLGQEPFF. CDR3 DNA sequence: TGTGCCAGCAGCCTAGGGCAGGAACCTTTCTTT.

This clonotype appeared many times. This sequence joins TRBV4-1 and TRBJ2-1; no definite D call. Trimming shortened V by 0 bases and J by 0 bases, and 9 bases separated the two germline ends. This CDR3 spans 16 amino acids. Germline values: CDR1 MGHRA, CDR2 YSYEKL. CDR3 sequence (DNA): TGCGCCAGCAGCCAAGATTCCCACTTCTCCTACAATGAGCAGTTCTTC. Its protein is CASSQDSHFSYNEQFF.

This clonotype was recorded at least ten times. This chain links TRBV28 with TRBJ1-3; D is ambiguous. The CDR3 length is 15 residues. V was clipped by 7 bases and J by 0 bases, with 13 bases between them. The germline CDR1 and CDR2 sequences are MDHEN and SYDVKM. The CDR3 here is CASIVDKSSGNTIYF. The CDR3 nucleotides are TGTGCCAGCATCGTCGACAAGAGCTCTGGAAACACCATATATTTT.

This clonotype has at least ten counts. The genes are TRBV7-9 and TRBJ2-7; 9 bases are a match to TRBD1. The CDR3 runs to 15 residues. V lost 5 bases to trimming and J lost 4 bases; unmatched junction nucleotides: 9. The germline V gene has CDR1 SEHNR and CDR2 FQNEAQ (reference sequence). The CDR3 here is CASSPGTGPFYEQYF. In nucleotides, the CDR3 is TGTGCCAGCAGCCCCGGGACAGGGCCGTTTTACGAGCAGTACTTC.

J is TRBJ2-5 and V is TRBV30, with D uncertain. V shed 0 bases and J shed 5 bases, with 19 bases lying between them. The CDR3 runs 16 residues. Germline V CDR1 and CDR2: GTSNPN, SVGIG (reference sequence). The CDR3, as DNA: TGTGCCTGGAGTGTACTGCGCCGGCCTTCGGCTGAGACCCAGTACTTC. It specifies CAWSVLRRPSAETQYF. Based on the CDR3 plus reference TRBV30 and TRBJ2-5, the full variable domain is SQTIHQWPATLVQPVGSPLSLECTVEGTSNPNLYWYRQAAGRGLQLLFYSVGIGQISSEVPQNLSASRPQDRQFILSSKKLLLSDSGFYLCAWSVLRRPSAETQYFGPGTRLLVL.

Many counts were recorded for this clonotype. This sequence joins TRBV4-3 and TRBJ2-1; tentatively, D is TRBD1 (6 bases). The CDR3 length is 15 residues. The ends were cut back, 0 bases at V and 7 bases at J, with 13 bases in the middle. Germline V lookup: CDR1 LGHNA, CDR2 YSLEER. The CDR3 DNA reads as TGCGCCAGCAGCCAAGATTGGACAGCGAGAAATGAGCAGTTCTTC. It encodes CASSQDWTARNEQFF.

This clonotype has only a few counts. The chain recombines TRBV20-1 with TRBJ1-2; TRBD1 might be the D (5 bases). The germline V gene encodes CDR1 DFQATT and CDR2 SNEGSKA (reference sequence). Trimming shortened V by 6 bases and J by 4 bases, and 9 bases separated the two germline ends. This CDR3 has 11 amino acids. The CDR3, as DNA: TGCAGTGCCCAGGGTGGCTATGGCTACACCTTC. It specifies CSAQGGYGYTF.

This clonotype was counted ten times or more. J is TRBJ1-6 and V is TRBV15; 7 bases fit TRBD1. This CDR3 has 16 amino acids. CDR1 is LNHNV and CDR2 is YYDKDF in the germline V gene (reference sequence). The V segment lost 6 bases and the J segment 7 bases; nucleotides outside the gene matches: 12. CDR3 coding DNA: TGTGCCACCAGAAACGGGATGACAGGGTGGAATTCACCCCTCCACTTT. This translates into CATRNGMTGWNSPLHF. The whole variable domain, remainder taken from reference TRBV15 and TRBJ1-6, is DAMVIQNPRYQVTQFGKPVTLSCSQTLNHNVMYWYQQKSSQAPKLLFHYYDKDFNNEADTPDNFQSRRPNTSFCFLDIRSPGLGDTAMYLCATRNGMTGWNSPLHFGNGTRLTVT.

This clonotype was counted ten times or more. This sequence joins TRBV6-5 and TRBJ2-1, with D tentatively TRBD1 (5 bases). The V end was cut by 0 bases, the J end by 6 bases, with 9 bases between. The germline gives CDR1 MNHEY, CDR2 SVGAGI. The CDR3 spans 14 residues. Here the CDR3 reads CASSYSVGPNEQFF. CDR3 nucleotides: TGTGCCAGCAGTTACTCTGTGGGGCCCAATGAGCAGTTCTTC.

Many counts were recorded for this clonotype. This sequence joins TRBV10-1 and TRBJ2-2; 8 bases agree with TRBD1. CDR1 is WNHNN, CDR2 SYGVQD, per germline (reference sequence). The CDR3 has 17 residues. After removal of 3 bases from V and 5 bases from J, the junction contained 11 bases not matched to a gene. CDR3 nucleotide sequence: TGCGCCAGCAGTGAACATTTTGGGGACAGGCTAACCGGGGAGCTGTTTTTT. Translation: CASSEHFGDRLTGELFF.

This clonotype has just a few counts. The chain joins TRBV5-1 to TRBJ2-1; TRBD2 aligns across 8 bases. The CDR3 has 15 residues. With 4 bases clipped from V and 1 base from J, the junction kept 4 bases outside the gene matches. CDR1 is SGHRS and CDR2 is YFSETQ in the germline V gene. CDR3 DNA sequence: TGCGCCAGCAGCCCGATAGCGGGATCCTACAATGAGCAGTTCTTC. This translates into CASSPIAGSYNEQFF.

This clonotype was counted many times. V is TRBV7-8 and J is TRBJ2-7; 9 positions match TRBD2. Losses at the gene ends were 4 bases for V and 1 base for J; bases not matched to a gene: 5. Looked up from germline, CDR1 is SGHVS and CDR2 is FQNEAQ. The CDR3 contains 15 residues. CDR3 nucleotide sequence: TGTGCCAGCAGCTCCCGACTAGCGGAGTCCTACGAGCAGTACTTC. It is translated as CASSSRLAESYEQYF.